These 19 T cell receptor beta chains originate from one sample sequenced in a study of blood T cell repertoires in COVID-19. The protocol was immunoSEQ multiplex PCR, while the TCRdb copy is restricted to in-frame clones and leaves out a portion. The sample records around 330,000 clones, roughly 90% being singletons. The source material was PBMCs or T cells enriched from blood (not recorded which). These receptors originate from a man between 60 and 75 years old who had recovered from COVID-19.

V gene TRBV6-6 combines with J gene TRBJ2-2; D unclear. Germline V gene sequence: CDR1 MNHNY, CDR2 SVGAGI (reference sequence). There are 14 residues in the CDR3. Trimming removed 10 bases at V and 1 base at J, with 13 bases between. The CDR3 here is CATLSGENTGELFF. The DNA for the CDR3 is TGTGCCACACTCTCTGGAGAGAACACCGGGGAGCTGTTTTTT.

The chain links TRBV11-3 to TRBJ1-2, with D unresolved. This CDR3 is 16 amino acids long. The V end lost 4 bases, the J end lost 2 bases, and 17 bases lay between the germline ends. Germline V gene lookup returns CDR1 SGHNT and CDR2 YENEEA. This chain's CDR3 is CASSSPRVGINYGYTF. The CDR3 DNA follows: TGTGCCAGCAGCTCCCCTCGGGTCGGCATCAACTATGGCTACACCTTC.

The CDR3 sequence: CASSTGLAALYNEQFF. CDR3 bases: TGTGCCAGCAGCACGGGACTAGCGGCTCTATACAATGAGCAGTTCTTC. The chain links TRBV9 to TRBJ2-1; 11 positions agree with TRBD2. Germline trimming cut 4 bases from V and 4 bases from J; bases unmatched to any gene: 7. Looked up from germline, CDR1 is SGDLS and CDR2 is YYNGEE. The CDR3 runs to 16 residues.

This clone was recorded once. The chain joins TRBV5-4 to TRBJ2-7; perhaps TRBD2 as D (6 bases). With 4 bases removed from V and 5 bases from J, the gap between germline ends came to 16 bases. The germline gives CDR1 SGHNT, CDR2 YYREEE (reference sequence). CDR3 size: 14 residues. CDR3 sequence (DNA): TGTGCCAGCAGCCGACTAGTCTTCGGGAACGAGCAGTACTTC. Amino acids: CASSRLVFGNEQYF.

This chain uses TRBV7-8 with TRBJ1-4; no reliable D call. The CDR3 totals 12 residues. Germline CDR1 reads SGHVS; CDR2 reads FQNEAQ. Trimming shortened V by 5 bases and J by 4 bases, and 5 bases separated the two germline ends. CDR3 sequence: CASSRYNEKLFF. Written as DNA, the CDR3 is TGTGCCAGCAGCCGTTATAATGAAAAACTGTTTTTT.

The chain recombines TRBV7-9 with TRBJ2-1; 9 bases map to TRBD2. V gave up 3 bases and J gave up 15 bases; unmatched junction bases: 6. Germline CDR1 and CDR2: SEHNR and FQNEAQ (reference sequence). The CDR3 extends over 12 amino acids. The CDR3, as DNA: TGTGCCAGCAGCTTCGACGCGGGAGGGCCGTTCTTC. Translation gives CASSFDAGGPFF.

The rearrangement joins TRBV6-1 to TRBJ1-4; maybe TRBD1 (6 bases). Between the trimmed V and J ends, which lost 3 bases and 7 bases, there was a span of 9 bases. This CDR3 has 13 residues. The V gene's germline CDR1 is MNHNS and CDR2 SASEGT. The CDR3 spells CASSDTGSEKLFF. As DNA, the CDR3 is TGTGCCAGCAGTGATACAGGGTCTGAAAAACTGTTTTTT.

This clone was counted once. The genes are TRBV11-2 and TRBJ2-1, with TRBD2 identical over 11 bases. The junction had 13 bases not matched to a gene; V was cut back by 8 bases and J by 10 bases. This CDR3 comprises 15 residues. CDR1 SGHAT and CDR2 FQNNGV come from the germline V gene. The CDR3 is CASGPTSGMAGEQFF. The CDR3 coding sequence is TGTGCCAGCGGACCGACTAGCGGGATGGCCGGGGAGCAGTTCTTC.

At least ten counts were recorded for this clone. The chain employs TRBV7-9 and TRBJ1-4, with a tentative D call TRBD1 (5 bases). Trimming pared 5 bases from V and 0 bases from J, leaving 10 bases between. CDR1 is SEHNR and CDR2 is FQNEAQ in the germline V gene (reference sequence). The CDR3 extends over 15 amino acids. CDR3 nucleotide sequence: TGTGCCAGCAGCCCGGGGGAGTCAACTAATGAAAAACTGTTTTTT. Its translation: CASSPGESTNEKLFF.

This rearrangement joins TRBV5-1 to TRBJ1-2; no reliable D call. The CDR3 is 13 residues long. V lost 1 base and J lost 6, with 10 bases in between. The germline V gene has CDR1 SGHRS and CDR2 YFSETQ. The CDR3 DNA is TGCGCCAGCAGCTTGTTTTCTCCCGATGGCTACACCTTC. Translated, it gives CASSLFSPDGYTF.

For the CDR3, the DNA is TGTGCCAGCAGTTCCGGGACTAGGTACAATGAGCAGTTCTTC. Protein: CASSSGTRYNEQFF. The chain combines TRBV27 with TRBJ2-1; 8 bases align to TRBD2. The V segment lost 4 bases and the J segment 4 bases; nucleotides outside the gene matches: 3. The CDR3 has 14 residues. Germline V CDR1 and CDR2: MNHEY, SMNVEV (reference sequence).

V is TRBV11-2 and J is TRBJ2-3; TRBD2 matches at 8 bases. V lost 5 bases and J lost 0; bases outside the gene matches: 10. The germline V gene has CDR1 SGHAT and CDR2 FQNNGV. CDR3 size: 17 residues. CDR3 in amino acids: CASSVVSQRGSTDTQYF. For the CDR3, the DNA is TGTGCCAGCAGCGTAGTTTCCCAGCGGGGGAGCACAGATACGCAGTATTTT.

The V call is TRBV12-5, the J call TRBJ2-5; no firm D call. The CDR3 consists of 11 residues. The V end lost 6 bases, the J end lost 3 bases, and 5 bases lay between the germline ends. CDR1 is LGHNT, CDR2 FRNRAP, per germline. The CDR3 DNA reads as TGTGCTAGTGGGTCAAAAGAGACCCAGTACTTC. Protein product: CASGSKETQYF.

This sequence joins TRBV11-2 and TRBJ2-7; D not certain. This CDR3 is built from 13 residues. CDR1 is SGHAT and CDR2 is FQNNGV in the germline V gene. The V end lost 0 bases, the J end lost 6 bases, and 9 bases lay between the germline ends. The CDR3 DNA reads as TGTGCCAGCAGCTTAGATCGGCAGGCCGAGCAGTACTTC. Protein: CASSLDRQAEQYF.

The genes are TRBV3-1 (or the pseudogene TRBV3-2) and TRBJ2-5; no clear D gene. This CDR3 has 13 amino acids. The V gene's germline CDR1 is LGHDT and CDR2 YNNKEL (reference sequence). V lost 1 base, J lost 1 base, and 4 bases lay in between. In DNA form, the CDR3 reads TGTGCCAGCAGCCAAGGGGCCCAAGAGACCCAGTACTTC. Its protein is CASSQGAQETQYF.

The J gene is TRBJ2-7, the V gene TRBV18; 10 nucleotides line up with TRBD2. The germline V gene encodes CDR1 KGHSH and CDR2 LQKENI. With 3 bases clipped from V and 4 bases from J, the junction kept 3 bases outside the gene matches. This CDR3 comprises 14 residues. CDR3 in DNA: TGTGCCAGCTCACCTCCTAGCGGGAGTTACGAGCAGTACTTC. Its protein product is CASSPPSGSYEQYF.

The chain uses TRBV7-3 and TRBJ1-5; the D is unclear. V shed 0 bases and J shed 6 bases, with 12 bases lying between them. The CDR3 runs to 15 residues. Germline V lookup: CDR1 SGHTA, CDR2 FQGTGA. The CDR3 nucleotides read TGTGCCAGCAGCTTAACGAGGGTCTCGGGTCAGCCCCAGCATTTT. Residues: CASSLTRVSGQPQHF.

V and J are TRBV6-5 and TRBJ2-2; the D gene is possibly TRBD1 (5 bases). This CDR3 comprises 13 residues. The germline gives CDR1 MNHEY, CDR2 SVGAGI. Trimming left V 8 bases short and J 7 bases short, with 14 bases between. CDR3 protein: CASGALAGGELFF. CDR3 nucleotides: TGTGCCAGCGGGGCTTTAGCAGGCGGGGAGCTGTTTTTT.

V is TRBV6-1 and J is TRBJ1-5; TRBD1 matches 7 bases. V shed 6 bases, J shed 4 bases, and the junction held 9 bases outside the gene matches. The germline CDR1 and CDR2 sequences are MNHNS and SASEGT. The CDR3 is 15 amino acids. The CDR3 nucleotides are TGTGCCAGCAGGGAAAGACAGGGCCTAAATCAGCCCCAGCATTTT. Translated, it gives CASRERQGLNQPQHF.